What follows are 23 T cell receptor beta chains derived from one specimen sequenced in a study of vaccination and CD4 T cells after COVID-19. These receptors' antigens are unknown. The treatment was: roughly 11-day PBMC culture with coronavirus spike peptide pools or control peptides (ViraFEST assay). Before the COVID-19 pandemic (2011-2018), CD4+ T cells were obtained from the unexposed donor. The Oncomine TCR Beta short-read assay sequenced DNA from cultured CD4+ T cells. One entry per CDR3 protein, called by TCRdb with MiXCR from the PCR reads. The table lists under 9,000 distinct CDR3 sequences, about two thirds of them singletons. The sequenced sample was CD4+ T cells from blood, cultured in vitro. The receptors shown here come from a human donor in good health.

This clonotype was seen once. This chain joins TRBV12-3 or TRBV12-4 and TRBJ2-7; 9 nucleotides match TRBD1. This CDR3 comprises 15 residues. V lost 6 bases and J lost 4; bases outside the gene matches: 10. CDR3 protein: CASRRTGGWGYEQYF. As DNA, the CDR3 is TGTGCCAGCAGACGCACAGGGGGCTGGGGGTACGAGCAGTACTTC.

The rearrangement links TRBV30 to TRBJ1-2; D perhaps matches TRBD1 (6 bases). V shed 1 base and J shed 8 bases, with 11 bases lying between them. Looked up from germline, CDR1 is GTSNPN and CDR2 is SVGIG (reference sequence). The CDR3 is made up of 12 amino acids. The CDR3 bases are TGTGCCTGGAGTGCGGGGGCGGTGGGCTACACCTTC. It translates to CAWSAGAVGYTF.

This clonotype turned up a few times. This sequence joins TRBV15 and TRBJ1-1; TRBD1 is a possible D gene (5 bases). This CDR3 comprises 14 residues. The V end lost 0 bases, the J end lost 4 bases, and 9 bases lay between the germline ends. CDR1 is LNHNV and CDR2 is YYDKDF in the germline V gene (reference sequence). The CDR3 is CATSRDRQGTEAFF. The CDR3 DNA reads as TGTGCCACCAGCAGAGATAGGCAGGGCACTGAAGCTTTCTTT.

This chain uses TRBV19 with TRBJ1-5; D is ambiguous. Germline V CDR1 and CDR2: LNHDA, SQIVND (reference sequence). The CDR3 covers 18 residues. V was cut by 0 bases and J by 3 bases, with 18 bases left in between. The CDR3 sequence: CASSIDHSALGNNQPQHF. The DNA of the CDR3 is TGTGCCAGTAGTATAGACCACAGCGCCTTGGGGAACAATCAGCCCCAGCATTTT.

The chain recombines TRBV6-1 with TRBJ1-1, with 7 bases lining up with TRBD1. This CDR3 contains 13 residues. Looked up from germline, CDR1 is MNHNS and CDR2 is SASEGT. V lost 10 bases and J lost 1; bases outside the gene matches: 6. As DNA, the CDR3 is TGTGCCATACGACAGGGACAGAACACTGAAGCTTTCTTT. It translates to CAIRQGQNTEAFF.

The rearrangement uses TRBV6-2 or TRBV6-3 and TRBJ2-7; unclear D gene. Germline-derived CDR1 and CDR2 are MNHEY and SVGEGT. Trimming pared 6 bases from V and 4 bases from J, leaving 13 bases between. The CDR3 consists of 13 residues. In DNA, the CDR3 is TGTGCCAGCAGGGATCCCGGGTCTTACGAGCAGTACTTC. It specifies CASRDPGSYEQYF.

The rearrangement uses TRBV20-1 and TRBJ2-5; D not certain. From germline, CDR1 is DFQATT and CDR2 SNEGSKA (reference sequence). The CDR3 is 11 amino acids. The V end was cut by 0 bases, the J end by 1 base, with 0 bases between. The CDR3 is CSARDQETQYF. CDR3 nucleotides: TGCAGTGCTAGAGACCAAGAGACCCAGTACTTC.

The chain employs TRBV7-6 and TRBJ2-5; D is unclear. V was pared by 1 base and J by 3 bases, with 6 bases between. Looked up from germline, CDR1 is SGHVS and CDR2 is FNYEAQ. The CDR3 loop spans 13 amino acids. The CDR3 DNA is TGTGCCAGCAGCTTAGGGAACGAAGAGACCCAGTACTTC. Translation: CASSLGNEETQYF.

This rearrangement joins TRBV10-1 to TRBJ1-3; unclear D gene. CDR3 length: 14 residues. The germline V gene encodes CDR1 WNHNN and CDR2 SYGVQD (reference sequence). V was clipped by 0 bases and J by 4 bases, with 7 bases between them. The CDR3 sequence: CASSESPAGNTIYF. Written as DNA, the CDR3 is TGCGCCAGCAGTGAGTCCCCAGCAGGAAACACCATATATTTT.

The J gene is TRBJ1-1, the V gene TRBV10-3; 12 nucleotides align to TRBD1. CDR3 length: 18 amino acids. The V and J ends lost 8 bases and 3 bases, in that order; junction bases with no gene match: 16. Germline V gives CDR1 ENHRY, CDR2 SYGVKD. CDR3 region: CAIRNPGTGGGWDTEAFF. CDR3 coding DNA: TGTGCCATCCGTAATCCCGGGACAGGGGGCGGGTGGGACACTGAAGCTTTCTTT.

This sequence joins TRBV27 and TRBJ1-2, with a weak D call TRBD1 (6 bases). This CDR3 is 13 amino acids long. Germline assignment: CDR1 MNHEY and CDR2 SMNVEV (reference sequence). V gave up 7 bases and J gave up 7 bases, with 16 bases separating them. The CDR3 DNA follows: TGTGCCAGCAAGTTGACAGGCGAGTGTGGCTACACCTTC. It translates to CASKLTGECGYTF.

This clonotype was counted only a few times. The chain links TRBV6-1 to TRBJ1-6; 9 bases agree with TRBD1. The CDR3 runs to 15 residues. Germline V gives CDR1 MNHNS, CDR2 SASEGT. V was clipped by 8 bases and J by 1 base; unmatched bases: 3. The CDR3 protein is CASRDRASYNSPLHF. CDR3 nucleotides: TGTGCCAGCCGGGACAGGGCGTCCTATAATTCACCCCTCCACTTT.

This clonotype was counted only a few times. The V call is TRBV7-9, the J call TRBJ1-1, with TRBD1 matching 7 bases. Unmatched junction bases numbered 9, after V lost 2 bases and J lost 3 bases. The CDR3 spans 16 residues. CDR1 and CDR2 (germline): SEHNR, FQNEAQ (reference sequence). The CDR3 here is CASSLRDSIPYTEAFF. CDR3 nucleotide sequence: TGTGCCAGCAGCTTAAGGGACAGCATTCCGTACACTGAAGCTTTCTTT.

The chain joins TRBV2 to TRBJ1-2; TRBD1 matches 7 bases. This CDR3 spans 13 amino acids. V was pared by 6 bases and J by 5 bases, with 6 bases of the junction left unmatched. Germline V gene sequence: CDR1 SNHLY, CDR2 FYNNEI. The CDR3 sequence: CASRRDREYGYTF. DNA for the CDR3: TGTGCCAGCAGGAGAGACAGGGAATATGGCTACACCTTC. Variable domain in full (rest from reference TRBV2 and TRBJ1-2): EPEVTQTPSHQVTQMGQEVILRCVPISNHLYFYWYRQILGQKVEFLVSFYNNEISEKSEIFDDQFSVERPDGSNFTLKIRSTKLEDSAMYFCASRRDREYGYTFGSGTRLTVV.

The chain recombines TRBV20-1 with TRBJ1-1; 7 bases are a match to TRBD1. In germline, CDR1 is DFQATT, CDR2 SNEGSKA (reference sequence). Trimming took 5 bases from V and 2 from J; bases not matched to a gene: 11. The CDR3 is 15 residues long. Written as DNA, the CDR3 is TGCAGTGCTCCTAAGGAAGGGACAGCTAACACTGAAGCTTTCTTT. It encodes CSAPKEGTANTEAFF.

Remarks on this clonotype: A read error may produce the germline difference seen at one junction end. The chain has TRBV7-9 and TRBJ2-3; D perhaps matches TRBD1 (7 bases). The CDR3 covers 14 residues. In germline, CDR1 is SEHNR, CDR2 FQNEAQ (reference sequence). The DNA of the CDR3 is TGTGCCAGCAGCCTAGCGACAGGGCCAGATACGCAGTATTTT. Its translation: CASSLATGPDTQYF.

This clonotype was detected a few times. The chain carries TRBV20-1 and TRBJ1-2, with D possibly matching TRBD1 (5 bases). This CDR3 comprises 12 residues. Looked up from germline, CDR1 is DFQATT and CDR2 is SNEGSKA (reference sequence). V lost 7 bases and J lost 5, with 14 bases in between. The DNA of the CDR3 is TGCAGTGTCGGGCCCAGGGCTTATGGCTACACCTTC. Translation: CSVGPRAYGYTF.

J is TRBJ2-3 and V is TRBV7-6; 8 nucleotides line up with TRBD2. Trimming took 1 base from V and 0 from J; bases not matched to a gene: 9. There are 18 residues in the CDR3. Germline assignment: CDR1 SGHVS and CDR2 FNYEAQ. Here the CDR3 reads CASSLEGGSGASTDTQYF. The DNA for the CDR3 is TGTGCCAGCAGCTTAGAAGGGGGTAGCGGGGCCAGCACAGATACGCAGTATTTT. Looking up the rest from reference TRBV7-6 and TRBJ2-3 gives the full variable domain: GAGVSQSPRYKVTKRGQDVALRCDPISGHVSLYWYRQALGQGPEFLTYFNYEAQQDKSGLPNDRFSAERPEGSISTLTIQRTEQRDSAMYRCASSLEGGSGASTDTQYFGPGTRLTVL.

This clonotype came up a few times. The V call is TRBV27, the J call TRBJ1-2, with D perhaps matching TRBD1 (5 bases). Germline V gene lookup returns CDR1 MNHEY and CDR2 SMNVEV (reference sequence). The CDR3 is 15 residues long. Trimming took 1 base from V and 8 from J, leaving 17 bases between them. CDR3 residues: CASSLYPGQGSGYTF. DNA for the CDR3: TGTGCCAGCAGTTTATACCCCGGCCAGGGTTCGGGCTACACCTTC.

The chain is built from TRBV7-9 and TRBJ1-1; no clear D gene. Trimming pared 4 bases from V and 0 bases from J, leaving 15 bases between. The CDR3 length is 16 residues. The germline gives CDR1 SEHNR, CDR2 FQNEAQ (reference sequence). The CDR3 loop reads CASSSILGRMNTEAFF. CDR3 DNA sequence: TGTGCCAGCAGCTCGATCTTAGGACGGATGAACACTGAAGCTTTCTTT.

V and J are TRBV20-1 and TRBJ1-1; possible D gene TRBD1, 6 bases. CDR1 is DFQATT and CDR2 is SNEGSKA in the germline V gene (reference sequence). Trimming cost V 6 bases and J 2 bases, with 19 bases left between them. The CDR3 contains 15 residues. The chain's CDR3 is CSAKRDQGFNTEAFF. The DNA of the CDR3 is TGCAGTGCCAAAAGAGATCAGGGGTTCAACACTGAAGCTTTCTTT.

The chain employs TRBV5-1 and TRBJ2-5; D might be TRBD1 (6 bases). Looked up from germline, CDR1 is SGHRS and CDR2 is YFSETQ. Trimming cost V 0 bases and J 5 bases, with 11 bases left between them. The CDR3 consists of 14 residues. Here the CDR3 reads CASSLDRVRETQYF. The DNA of the CDR3 is TGCGCCAGCAGCTTGGACAGGGTGCGGGAGACCCAGTACTTC.

In DNA, the CDR3 is TGCAGTGCTAGGCGGGGCTTAGACAAAAACATTCAGTACTTC. This gives the protein CSARRGLDKNIQYF. The chain has TRBV20-1 and TRBJ2-4; D is possibly TRBD2 (6 bases). Germline V gives CDR1 DFQATT, CDR2 SNEGSKA (reference sequence). This CDR3 is built from 14 residues. Trimming stripped 3 bases from V and 3 bases from J, with 12 bases between.